This TCR beta chain was found in a study of CD8 T cells in Susac syndrome. In germline, CDR1 is SGHNT, CDR2 YENEEA. The CDR3 totals 18 residues. Losses at the gene ends were 4 bases for V and 2 bases for J; bases not matched to a gene: 13. Random-hexamer reverse transcription was applied to about 0.5 to 1 ug RNA. Each CDR3 protein is one row after TCRdb ran MiXCR on the immunoSEQ multiplex PCR reads. In the table there are around 280,000 distinct CDR3 sequences, about 91% of which are singletons. The clonotype comes from a human donor with multiple sclerosis. The rearrangement uses TRBV11-3 and TRBJ1-1; 10 bases fit TRBD1. The material sequenced was CD4+ T cells from PBMCs. DNA for the CDR3: TGTGCCAGCAGCTCGCGTCATAGGGACAGGGGCCTAAACACTGAAGCTTTCTTT. It codes for CASSSRHRDRGLNTEAFF.